A single sample gave rise to the 26 T cell receptor beta chains below, sequenced in a study of response to subunit inactivated influenza vaccine. TCRdb re-called the RT-PCR reads through MiXCR, storing one row per CDR3 protein. The sample consists of just under 250,000 distinct CDR3 sequences, approximately 12% of them appearing once. The sample consisted of non-naive T cells sorted from PBMCs, taken about 14 days before vaccination. The source is a man aged 50-59 years who received an inactivated influenza vaccine.

This clonotype was seen more than once but under ten times. This chain connects TRBV6-2 or TRBV6-3 to TRBJ2-2; 8 nucleotides line up with TRBD1. The V segment lost 7 bases and the J segment 5 bases; nucleotides outside the gene matches: 3. Germline V gene lookup returns CDR1 MNHEY and CDR2 SVGEGT. The CDR3 has 13 amino acids. CDR3 region: CASTDRGTGELFF. The DNA for the CDR3 is TGTGCCAGCACTGACAGGGGTACCGGGGAGCTGTTTTTT.

The V call is TRBV18, the J call TRBJ2-5; D is unclear. Germline CDR1 is KGHSH and CDR2 is LQKENI. This CDR3 contains 11 residues. The ends were cut back, 5 bases at V and 3 bases at J, with 4 bases in the middle. As DNA, the CDR3 is TGTGCCAGCTCAACTAAAGAGACCCAGTACTTC. Amino acids: CASSTKETQYF.

The chain is built from TRBV24-1 and TRBJ2-2; the match to TRBD2 covers 7 bases. This CDR3 spans 15 amino acids. Germline loops: CDR1 KGHDR, CDR2 SFDVKD. The trim removed 3 bases at V and 4 bases at J, leaving 4 bases unmatched. CDR3 sequence reads: CATSDRTRGTGELFF. The DNA for the CDR3 is TGTGCCACCAGTGATAGGACTAGAGGCACCGGGGAGCTGTTTTTT.

The chain recombines TRBV7-8 with TRBJ1-4; 7 bases are shared with TRBD1. The CDR3 spans 16 residues. Losses at the gene ends were 1 base for V and 2 bases for J; bases not matched to a gene: 4. Germline loops: CDR1 SGHVS, CDR2 FQNEAQ. Here the CDR3 DNA reads TGTGCCAGCAGCTTAGGAGGGGGCCCGACTAATGAAAAACTGTTTTTT. Translation gives CASSLGGGPTNEKLFF.

This clonotype showed up just a few times. V and J are TRBV3-1 and TRBJ1-3; D is uncertain. The germline V gene encodes CDR1 LGHDT and CDR2 YNNKEL (reference sequence). V dropped 1 base and J dropped 0 bases, with 7 bases sitting between them. The CDR3 sequence is 15 residues long. CDR3 in amino acids: CASSQAPYSGNTIYF. Written as DNA, the CDR3 is TGTGCCAGCAGCCAAGCACCGTACTCTGGAAACACCATATATTTT.

The gene calls are TRBV6-2 or TRBV6-3 and TRBJ2-5; 9 positions agree with TRBD2. This CDR3 is 15 amino acids long. V shed 6 bases and J 1 base; nucleotides not matched to a gene: 6. Germline loops: CDR1 MNHEY, CDR2 SVGEGT. The CDR3 spells CASSSGTSLQETQYF. DNA for the CDR3: TGTGCCAGCAGCTCCGGGACTAGCCTCCAAGAGACCCAGTACTTC.

This clonotype has ten or more counts. The V gene is TRBV2, the J gene TRBJ2-1, with 12 bases aligning to TRBD2. This CDR3 has 16 amino acids. J was trimmed by 0 bases and V by 5 bases; bases with no gene match: 2. Germline lookup yields CDR1 SNHLY and CDR2 FYNNEI. The CDR3: CASSRLAGASYNEQFF. The CDR3 DNA reads as TGTGCCAGCAGTCGACTAGCGGGGGCCTCCTACAATGAGCAGTTCTTC.

The gene calls are TRBV6-6 and TRBJ2-3; perhaps TRBD1 as D (5 bases). The germline CDR1 and CDR2 sequences are MNHNY and SVGAGI (reference sequence). This CDR3 spans 14 amino acids. V was cut by 7 bases and J by 6 bases, with 17 bases left in between. The CDR3 DNA is TGTGCCAGCACCCCCCGTGGGGCTTGGGATACGCAGTATTTT. Translating gives CASTPRGAWDTQYF.

The chain joins TRBV4-1 to TRBJ1-5; weak D call: TRBD1 (6 bases). CDR1 and CDR2 from the germline V gene are MGHRA and YSYEKL. CDR3 size: 19 residues. V gave up 4 bases and J gave up 2 bases, with 24 bases separating them. CDR3 sequence reads: CASSPPGVLDGGGNQPQHF. The DNA of the CDR3 is TGCGCCAGCAGCCCACCAGGGGTCCTAGACGGGGGCGGCAATCAGCCCCAGCATTTT.

At least ten counts were recorded for this clonotype. The genes are TRBV11-2 and TRBJ2-3; D is possibly TRBD1 or TRBD2 (6 bases each). V was cut by 10 bases and J by 4 bases, with 18 bases left in between. The CDR3 has 14 residues. Germline V gives CDR1 SGHAT, CDR2 FQNNGV. In DNA form, the CDR3 reads TGTGCCACGGGGGCAGGCGGGTCATCAGATACGCAGTATTTT. This sequence encodes CATGAGGSSDTQYF.

The rearrangement uses TRBV11-2 and TRBJ2-7; 7 bases are shared with TRBD2. CDR3 length: 14 amino acids. Germline lookup yields CDR1 SGHAT and CDR2 FQNNGV. The V segment lost 7 bases and the J segment 3 bases; nucleotides outside the gene matches: 9. For the CDR3, the DNA is TGTGCCAGCAAGAGCGGGACTACCAACTACGAGCAGTACTTC. Translation: CASKSGTTNYEQYF. The full variable domain, in which reference TRBV11-2 and TRBJ2-7 provide the parts outside the CDR3, is EAGVAQSPRYKIIEKRQSVAFWCNPISGHATLYWYQQILGQGPKLLIQFQNNGVVDDSQLPKDRFSAERLKGVDSTLKIQPAKLEDSAVYLCASKSGTTNYEQYFGPGTRLTVT.

The sample holds a few counts of this clonotype. The CDR3, as DNA: TGTGCCATCAGTGAGCCCCCGGGTGAGCAGTTCTTC. Encoded protein: CAISEPPGEQFF. The chain has TRBV10-3 and TRBJ2-1; D gene uncertain. The CDR3 sequence is 12 residues long. Between the trimmed V and J ends, which lost 2 bases and 9 bases, there was a span of 8 bases. CDR1 and CDR2 from the germline V gene are ENHRY and SYGVKD.

This clonotype was seen a few times. The rearrangement uses TRBV12-3 or TRBV12-4 and TRBJ2-7; 8 bases line up with TRBD2. V lost 5 bases to trimming and J lost 7 bases; unmatched junction nucleotides: 13. The CDR3 is made up of 15 amino acids. Here the CDR3 DNA reads TGTGCCAGCAGTCCAAGACGGGAGGGGAATGGGGAGCAGTACTTC. It yields the protein CASSPRREGNGEQYF.

This clonotype was counted only a few times. The V and J genes are TRBV15 and TRBJ2-1, with a weak D call TRBD2 (7 bases). The CDR3 extends over 15 amino acids. Trimming cost V 4 bases and J 4 bases, with 14 bases left between them. Germline CDR1 and CDR2: LNHNV and YYDKDF (reference sequence). CDR3 in DNA: TGTGCCACCAGCACGGGGGGCGGGCGTTACAATGAGCAGTTCTTC. Translating it yields CATSTGGGRYNEQFF.

In this sample, this clonotype turned up a few times. The V call is TRBV7-2, the J call TRBJ1-2; 7 bases are shared with TRBD1. The CDR3 totals 15 residues. Germline loops: CDR1 SGHTA, CDR2 FQGNSA. Unmatched junction bases numbered 10, after V lost 5 bases and J lost 4 bases. The CDR3 loop reads CASSPLRGQSYGYTF. The CDR3 DNA reads as TGTGCCAGCAGCCCATTAAGGGGACAGAGCTATGGCTACACCTTC.

Details on this clonotype: The junction does not match germline at one end; this may be a read error. This rearrangement joins TRBV20-1 to TRBJ2-3, with 12 positions matching TRBD2. Germline CDR1 and CDR2: DFQATT and SNEGSKA (reference sequence). The CDR3 runs to 17 residues. CDR3 in amino acids: CCAPSGGVLYGTDTQYF. CDR3 DNA sequence: TGCTGTGCTCCTAGCGGGGGGGTCTTGTATGGCACAGATACGCAGTATTTT.

V usage is TRBV6-2 or TRBV6-3 and J usage is TRBJ2-3; TRBD2 agrees at 14 bases. Per the germline V gene, CDR1 is MNHEY and CDR2 is SVGEGT. CDR3 size: 18 residues. V was pared by 4 bases and J by 4 bases, with 10 bases of the junction left unmatched. CDR3 nucleotide sequence: TGTGCCAGCAGTTCCCGGACTAGCGGGGGGCGAGCCCCAGATACGCAGTATTTT. It is translated as CASSSRTSGGRAPDTQYF.

This clonotype was detected only a few times. This chain links TRBV6-1 with TRBJ2-7; 9 bases are shared with TRBD1. This CDR3 spans 14 amino acids. Germline CDR1 is MNHNS and CDR2 is SASEGT. Germline trimming cut 6 bases from V and 6 bases from J; bases unmatched to any gene: 9. The CDR3: CASRGTGPYGEQYF. CDR3 coding DNA: TGTGCCAGCAGGGGGACAGGGCCGTATGGCGAGCAGTACTTC.

The sample holds a few counts of this clonotype. The chain employs TRBV6-2 or TRBV6-3 and TRBJ2-1, with D possibly being TRBD1 (5 bases). V was pared by 4 bases and J by 1 base, with 14 bases between. Germline CDR1 reads MNHEY; CDR2 reads SVGEGT. This CDR3 spans 16 amino acids. The CDR3 region is CASSSDSLNSYNEQFF. The DNA for the CDR3 is TGTGCCAGCAGTTCTGACAGTTTGAATTCCTACAATGAGCAGTTCTTC.

This clonotype was counted only a few times. This rearrangement joins TRBV7-8 to TRBJ2-5; D may be TRBD1 (5 bases). Trimming removed 1 base at V and 9 bases at J, with 9 bases between. This CDR3 is 12 amino acids long. The germline V gene encodes CDR1 SGHVS and CDR2 FQNEAQ. As DNA, the CDR3 is TGTGCCAGCAGCTTAGGCCGCAGGGCCCAGTACTTC. The encoded protein is CASSLGRRAQYF.

The chain uses TRBV11-1 and TRBJ2-7; TRBD1 matches 8 bases. Germline-derived CDR1 and CDR2 are SGHAT and FQDESV (reference sequence). V lost 2 bases to trimming and J lost 2 bases; unmatched junction nucleotides: 5. This CDR3 is built from 15 residues. The CDR3 protein is CASSLSDRGTYEQYF. The CDR3 DNA reads as TGTGCCAGCAGCTTATCCGACAGGGGAACCTACGAGCAGTACTTC.

The CDR3, as DNA: TGTGCCAGCAGCACAGGGACCGAGCAGTACTTC. It translates to CASSTGTEQYF. The V and J genes are TRBV2 and TRBJ2-7; tentative D call: TRBD1 (6 bases). V was pared by 6 bases and J by 6 bases, with 9 bases between. The CDR3 covers 11 residues. The germline gives CDR1 SNHLY, CDR2 FYNNEI.

The chain carries TRBV28 and TRBJ2-1, with 16 bases aligning to TRBD2. This CDR3 region has 19 residues. The germline CDR1 and CDR2 sequences are MDHEN and SYDVKM. With 7 bases clipped from V and 7 bases from J, the junction kept 16 bases outside the gene matches. This CDR3 is CASKLLLGTSGRAGNEQFF. DNA of the CDR3: TGTGCCAGCAAACTTCTCCTCGGGACTAGCGGGAGGGCCGGGAATGAGCAGTTCTTC.

This chain links TRBV28 with TRBJ2-1, with 7 bases lining up with TRBD2. Germline CDR1 is MDHEN and CDR2 is SYDVKM. CDR3 length: 16 residues. The trim removed 1 base at V and 2 bases at J, leaving 5 bases unmatched. CDR3 DNA: TGTGCCAGCAGTTTATTCTCGGGAGGACCCTACAATGAGCAGTTCTTC. Protein: CASSLFSGGPYNEQFF.

Many counts were recorded for this clonotype. V usage is TRBV29-1 and J usage is TRBJ2-7; 8 bases are shared with TRBD1. Germline CDR1 SQVTM, CDR2 ANQGSEA. J was trimmed by 2 bases and V by 1 base; bases with no gene match: 4. There are 14 residues in the CDR3. The CDR3 DNA sequence: TGCAGCGTTGAAGGAGCGACAGGGGCCTACGAGCAGTACTTC. This encodes CSVEGATGAYEQYF.

Ten or more counts support this clonotype. The V gene is TRBV3-1, the J gene TRBJ2-7; D unresolved. The V end was cut by 1 base, the J end by 3 bases, with 4 bases between. CDR3 size: 12 residues. Germline V lookup: CDR1 LGHDT, CDR2 YNNKEL (reference sequence). CDR3 protein: CASSQGGYEQYF. For the CDR3, the DNA is TGTGCCAGCAGCCAAGGAGGCTACGAGCAGTACTTC.